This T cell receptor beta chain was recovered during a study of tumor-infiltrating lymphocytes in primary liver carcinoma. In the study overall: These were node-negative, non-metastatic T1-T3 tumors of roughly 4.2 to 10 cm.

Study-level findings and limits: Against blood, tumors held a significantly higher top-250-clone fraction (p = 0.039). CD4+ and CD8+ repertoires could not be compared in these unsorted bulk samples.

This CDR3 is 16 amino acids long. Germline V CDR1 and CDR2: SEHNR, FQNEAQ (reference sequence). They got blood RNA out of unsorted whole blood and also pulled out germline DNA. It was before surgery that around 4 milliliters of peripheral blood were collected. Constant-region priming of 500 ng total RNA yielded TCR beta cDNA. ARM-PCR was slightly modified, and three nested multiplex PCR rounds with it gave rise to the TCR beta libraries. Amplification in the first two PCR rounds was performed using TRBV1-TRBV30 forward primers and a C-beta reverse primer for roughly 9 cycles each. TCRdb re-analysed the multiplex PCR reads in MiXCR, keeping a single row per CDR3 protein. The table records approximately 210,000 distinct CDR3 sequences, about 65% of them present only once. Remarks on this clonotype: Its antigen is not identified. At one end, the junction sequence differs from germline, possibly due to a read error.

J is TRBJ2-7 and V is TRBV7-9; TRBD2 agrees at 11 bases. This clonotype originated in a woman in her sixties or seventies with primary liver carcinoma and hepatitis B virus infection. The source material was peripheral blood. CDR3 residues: CVSSPPITSGSYEQYF. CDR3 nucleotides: TGTGTCAGCAGCCCCCCCATCACTAGCGGGAGTTACGAGCAGTACTTC.